What follows are 24 T cell receptor beta chains derived from one specimen sequenced in a study of T-cell reconstitution after alpha-beta-depleted transplantation in children (dated by TCRdb to the mid-2010s). The library relied on PCR. Sequenced using an Illumina HiSeq 2500. Molecular barcoding was employed in the preparation of TCR libraries, with unique molecular identifiers being used to normalize TCRbeta repertoire quantification. TCRdb passed the public sequencing reads through fastp at Q25 and MiXCR, retaining productive beta sequences. For every CDR3 protein sequence, its rows merge into one entry that carries the most common genes and DNA. The sample data list 450,000 to 600,000 distinct CDR3 sequences, and around a third of these were observed just once. The ten most abundant clones make up approximately 2.3% of the sample. The material sequenced was PBMCs from the stem cell graft donor, taken from the stem cell graft. These receptors were obtained from a human donor who donated a stem cell graft to a child with aplastic anemia.

The sample holds a few counts of this clonotype. This chain uses TRBV6-1 with TRBJ2-1; the D is unclear. Germline-derived CDR1 and CDR2 are MNHNS and SASEGT. V lost 3 bases, J lost 2 bases, and 8 bases lay in between. CDR3 length: 14 amino acids. CDR3 sequence reads: CASSEVQPYNEQFF. The CDR3 DNA sequence: TGTGCCAGCAGTGAGGTCCAGCCCTACAATGAGCAGTTCTTC.

The rearrangement joins TRBV11-1 to TRBJ1-2; 10 bases agree with TRBD1. Germline loops: CDR1 SGHAT, CDR2 FQDESV (reference sequence). Germline trimming cut 5 bases from V and 0 bases from J; bases unmatched to any gene: 12. The CDR3 extends over 18 amino acids. In nucleotides, the CDR3 is TGTGCCAGCAGCCGCTCCGGGACAGGGGAGATTTCTAACTATGGCTACACCTTC. Protein product: CASSRSGTGEISNYGYTF.

This clonotype was observed a few times. V gene TRBV7-9 combines with J gene TRBJ1-1; TRBD1 might be the D (6 bases). The CDR3 runs to 14 residues. Trimming took 6 bases from V and 4 from J, leaving 15 bases between them. CDR1 is SEHNR and CDR2 is FQNEAQ in the germline V gene (reference sequence). CDR3 sequence (DNA): TGTGCCAGCAGTCCATCGGGAGGGGGCACTGAAGCTTTCTTT. It encodes CASSPSGGGTEAFF.

This clonotype occurred a few times. The V call is TRBV5-6, the J call TRBJ2-1, with D perhaps matching TRBD1 or TRBD2 (6 bases each). The CDR3 extends over 16 amino acids. Germline CDR1 and CDR2: SGHDT and YYEEEE. The V and J ends lost 0 bases and 6 bases respectively, with 16 bases between them. The CDR3 nucleotides read TGTGCCAGCAGCTTGGCCGGGAGACAGGTTGTCAATGAGCAGTTCTTC. This translates into CASSLAGRQVVNEQFF.

This chain joins TRBV27 and TRBJ1-5; 10 nucleotides line up with TRBD1. This CDR3 comprises 13 residues. Germline CDR1 MNHEY, CDR2 SMNVEV (reference sequence). The CDR3 region has the DNA TGTTCGACAGGGGGCTTTGGCAATCAGCCCCAGCATTTT. This codes for CSTGGFGNQPQHF.

This clonotype was picked up a small number of times. The rearrangement links TRBV5-1 to TRBJ2-1, with D uncertain. CDR1 SGHRS and CDR2 YFSETQ come from the germline V gene. The CDR3 loop spans 15 amino acids. Trimming took off 1 base at V and 3 bases at J, with 11 bases between the two ends. CDR3 in DNA: TGCGCCAGCAGCTTGCGTGAAGCGAACTACAATGAGCAGTTCTTC. Protein: CASSLREANYNEQFF. The variable domain in full, with the rest retrieved from reference TRBV5-1 and TRBJ2-1, is KAGVTQTPRYLIKTRGQQVTLSCSPISGHRSVSWYQQTPGQGLQFLFEYFSETQRNKGNFPGRFSGRQFSNSRSEMNVSTLELGDSALYLCASSLREANYNEQFFGPGTRLTVL.

This clonotype has only a few counts. This sequence joins TRBV28 and TRBJ2-5; 16 bases map to TRBD2. V gave up 5 bases and J gave up 4 bases; unmatched junction bases: 10. The CDR3 has 18 amino acids. Germline V gene data show CDR1 as MDHEN and CDR2 as SYDVKM. The DNA for the CDR3 is TGTGCCAGCAGTAGGGGACTAGCGGGAGGGCTTCCGCCAGAGACCCAGTACTTC. This sequence encodes CASSRGLAGGLPPETQYF.

The rearrangement links TRBV6-2 or TRBV6-3 to TRBJ1-5, with unresolved D. The CDR3 has 13 residues. The V gene's germline CDR1 is MNHEY and CDR2 SVGEGT. V lost 8 bases, J lost 4 bases, and 12 bases lay in between. The CDR3 spells CASDRDANQPQHF. The CDR3, as DNA: TGTGCCAGCGATAGGGATGCTAATCAGCCCCAGCATTTT.

This clonotype came up a few times. V gene TRBV12-3 or TRBV12-4 combines with J gene TRBJ1-5; a possible D gene is TRBD1 (6 bases). The CDR3 consists of 15 residues. Trimming stripped 3 bases from V and 5 bases from J, with 14 bases between. CDR3 amino acids: CASSLGQGRHQPQHF. CDR3 coding DNA: TGTGCCAGCAGTTTGGGGCAGGGGCGACATCAGCCCCAGCATTTT.

The chain is built from TRBV7-9 and TRBJ2-7, with TRBD2 identical over 8 bases. The CDR3 contains 16 residues. Germline lookup yields CDR1 SEHNR and CDR2 FQNEAQ (reference sequence). The J segment lost 4 bases and the V segment lost 4 bases, leaving 12 bases of the junction unmatched. CDR3 amino acids: CASSSQDERERYEQYF. The CDR3 DNA sequence: TGTGCCAGCAGCTCCCAAGACGAGCGGGAGAGATACGAGCAGTACTTC. Based on the CDR3 plus reference TRBV7-9 and TRBJ2-7, the full variable domain is DTGVSQNPRHKITKRGQNVTFRCDPISEHNRLYWYRQTLGQGPEFLTYFQNEAQLEKSRLLSDRFSAERPKGSFSTLEIQRTEQGDSAMYLCASSSQDERERYEQYFGPGTRLTVT.

This clonotype was counted only a few times. CDR3 in DNA: TGCAGCGTTGCTACAGGAAGCACTGAAGCTTTCTTT. It encodes CSVATGSTEAFF. The chain is built from TRBV29-1 and TRBJ1-1, with D maybe TRBD1 (5 bases). The germline V gene encodes CDR1 SQVTM and CDR2 ANQGSEA. CDR3 size: 12 residues. The V end was cut by 4 bases, the J end by 4 bases, with 10 bases between.

This clonotype was seen only a few times. V gene TRBV20-1 combines with J gene TRBJ1-3, with 7 positions matching TRBD1. Trimming cost V 2 bases and J 2 bases; bases outside gene matches: 3. This CDR3 spans 14 amino acids. CDR1 and CDR2 (germline): DFQATT, SNEGSKA (reference sequence). CDR3 sequence reads: CSARKQGTGNTIYF. CDR3 in DNA: TGCAGTGCTAGAAAACAGGGGACTGGAAACACCATATATTTT.

This clonotype was detected only a few times. The rearrangement joins TRBV29-1 to TRBJ2-5; tentative D call: TRBD1 (5 bases). Trimming took 0 bases from V and 9 from J, leaving 14 bases between them. The CDR3 sequence is 13 residues long. The V gene's germline CDR1 is SQVTM and CDR2 ANQGSEA. CDR3 sequence reads: CSVEDRAGIPQYF. CDR3 sequence (DNA): TGCAGCGTTGAAGATCGGGCAGGGATCCCCCAGTACTTC. Variable domain in full (rest from reference TRBV29-1 and TRBJ2-5): SAVISQKPSRDICQRGTSLTIQCQVDSQVTMMFWYRQQPGQSLTLIATANQGSEATYESGFVIDKFPISRPNLTFSTLTVSNMSPEDSSIYLCSVEDRAGIPQYFGPGTRLLVL.

The chain uses TRBV15 and TRBJ2-6; D assignment may be TRBD1 or TRBD2 (5 bases each). V was shortened by 0 bases and J by 3 bases, with 9 bases between the two germline ends. In germline, CDR1 is LNHNV, CDR2 YYDKDF (reference sequence). The CDR3 runs 16 residues. The CDR3 sequence: CATSRDEGSGANVLTF. Written as DNA, the CDR3 is TGTGCCACCAGCAGAGATGAGGGGAGTGGGGCCAACGTCCTGACTTTC. Variable domain in full (rest from reference TRBV15 and TRBJ2-6): DAMVIQNPRYQVTQFGKPVTLSCSQTLNHNVMYWYQQKSSQAPKLLFHYYDKDFNNEADTPDNFQSRRPNTSFCFLDIRSPGLGDTAMYLCATSRDEGSGANVLTFGAGSRLTVL.

This rearrangement joins TRBV15 to TRBJ2-1; possible D gene TRBD1, 6 bases. The CDR3 covers 14 residues. V was pared by 2 bases and J by 5 bases, with 10 bases between. Germline loops: CDR1 LNHNV, CDR2 YYDKDF (reference sequence). The CDR3 bases are TGTGCCACCAGCAGACAACGGACAGACAATGAGCAGTTCTTC. Translated, it gives CATSRQRTDNEQFF.

The V call is TRBV12-3 or TRBV12-4, the J call TRBJ1-1, with TRBD1 identical over 9 bases. With 5 bases clipped from V and 4 bases from J, the junction kept 11 bases outside the gene matches. The CDR3 contains 16 residues. Here the CDR3 DNA reads TGTGCCAGCAGTCAAACAACAGGGGGCCGGGGCACTGAAGCTTTCTTT. Its translation is CASSQTTGGRGTEAFF.

The chain is built from TRBV5-4 and TRBJ2-1; possible D gene TRBD2, 5 bases. Germline CDR1 SGHNT, CDR2 YYREEE (reference sequence). Trimming stripped 0 bases from V and 3 bases from J, with 10 bases between. The CDR3 consists of 15 residues. The CDR3 DNA sequence: TGTGCCAGCAGCTTGGCGGGATTCGGCTACAATGAGCAGTTCTTC. It translates to CASSLAGFGYNEQFF.

V gene TRBV12-3 or TRBV12-4 combines with J gene TRBJ2-4, with 7 bases identical to TRBD2. This CDR3 contains 14 residues. Losses at the gene ends were 1 base for V and 9 bases for J; bases not matched to a gene: 6. Here the CDR3 DNA reads TGTGCCAGCAGTTTAGGGCTAGCGGTAACCATTCAGTACTTC. As protein: CASSLGLAVTIQYF.

This chain joins TRBV20-1 and TRBJ2-5; 8 positions match TRBD2. Trimming removed 3 bases from V and 5 bases from J; junction bases left unmatched: 17. Germline V gene sequence: CDR1 DFQATT, CDR2 SNEGSKA (reference sequence). The length of the CDR3 is 17 residues. The CDR3 DNA sequence: TGCAGTGCTAGTCCCGTTACGGGGCGGGAGGTGGGGGAGACCCAGTACTTC. Its translation: CSASPVTGREVGETQYF.

This clonotype has more than one count but fewer than ten. The chain is built from TRBV6-5 and TRBJ1-1; possibly TRBD1 for D (5 bases). Trimming left V 0 bases short and J 4 bases short, with 6 bases between. The V gene's germline CDR1 is MNHEY and CDR2 SVGAGI. The CDR3 covers 13 residues. CDR3 bases: TGTGCCAGCAGTTACTCGGGGCCCACTGAAGCTTTCTTT. This translates into CASSYSGPTEAFF.

This clonotype was seen a few times. The genes are TRBV12-3 or TRBV12-4 and TRBJ2-1; 9 positions match TRBD2. CDR3 length equals 15 residues. With V trimmed by 4 bases and J by 7 bases, 8 bases remained unmatched. This chain's CDR3 is CASSSPQAGGNEQFF. CDR3 coding DNA: TGTGCCAGCAGTTCCCCCCAAGCGGGAGGAAATGAGCAGTTCTTC.

The chain carries TRBV28 and TRBJ1-2; D perhaps matches TRBD1 (6 bases). Germline CDR1 reads MDHEN; CDR2 reads SYDVKM. V was clipped by 7 bases and J by 4 bases, with 16 bases between them. CDR3 size: 14 residues. CDR3 bases: TGTGCCAGCACTACCGGGCGGGGGGCCTATGGCTACACCTTC. Residues: CASTTGRGAYGYTF.

J is TRBJ2-7 and V is TRBV20-1; a weak D match, TRBD1 (6 bases). Trimming stripped 3 bases from V and 3 bases from J, with 12 bases between. This CDR3 has 13 amino acids. In germline, CDR1 is DFQATT, CDR2 SNEGSKA (reference sequence). The CDR3 reads CSASGDKDYEQYV. The CDR3 region has the DNA TGCAGTGCTAGTGGGGACAAAGACTACGAGCAGTACGTC.

This clonotype showed up just a few times. The chain has TRBV11-2 and TRBJ2-3; 7 nucleotides align to TRBD2. The CDR3 length is 14 residues. With V trimmed by 1 base and J by 9 bases, 7 bases remained unmatched. Germline V gene data show CDR1 as SGHAT and CDR2 as FQNNGV. CDR3 in DNA: TGTGCCAGCAGCTTAGTGGGTAGCGGGTCAACGCAGTATTTT. It is translated as CASSLVGSGSTQYF.